The 23 T cell receptor beta chains listed next were all sequenced from one sample in a study of cytomegalovirus exposure and HLA in healthy donors. The PCR ran on 60 Vbeta and 13 Jbeta primers. Sequencing was performed with immunoSEQ multiplex PCR; in TCRdb, only in-frame clones are kept and a portion is missing. The sample consists of 75,000 to 95,000 clones, over 65% of them appearing once. Material for sequencing was PBMCs. The receptors were gathered from a man aged 50 to 59 in good health and CMV-seronegative.

The rearrangement uses TRBV6-5 and TRBJ1-5, with unresolved D. This CDR3 region has 14 residues. V was trimmed by 6 bases and J by 4 bases, leaving 13 bases between them. Germline CDR1 is MNHEY and CDR2 is SVGAGI. CDR3 DNA sequence: TGTGCCAGCAGAGAGCGGGGTCTAAATCAGCCCCAGCATTTT. Translation: CASRERGLNQPQHF.

The chain couples TRBV5-1 to TRBJ2-5, with TRBD2 matching over 12 bases. From germline, CDR1 is SGHRS and CDR2 YFSETQ. V gave up 3 bases and J gave up 6 bases; unmatched junction bases: 12. The CDR3 is 17 residues long. This CDR3 reads CASSSPASGGAVKTQYF. As DNA, the CDR3 is TGCGCCAGCAGCTCCCCCGCTAGCGGGGGGGCGGTAAAGACCCAGTACTTC.

The rearrangement links TRBV9 to TRBJ1-1, with D perhaps matching TRBD1 (5 bases). V was trimmed by 8 bases and J by 5 bases, leaving 19 bases between them. Germline V CDR1 and CDR2: SGDLS, YYNGEE. This CDR3 has 14 amino acids. The CDR3 sequence: CASRRKTGATEAFF. For the CDR3, the DNA is TGTGCCAGTCGGCGGAAAACAGGAGCTACTGAAGCTTTCTTT.

The rearrangement uses TRBV28 and TRBJ2-7, with 10 bases identical to TRBD1. The CDR3 is made up of 14 amino acids. Germline V gene sequence: CDR1 MDHEN, CDR2 SYDVKM. Trimming at V came to 3 bases and at J to 7 bases, leaving 6 bases not matched to a gene. The chain's CDR3 is CASSLRDRGREQYF. In nucleotides, the CDR3 is TGTGCCAGCAGTTTGCGGGACAGGGGTCGGGAGCAGTACTTC.

In its sample, this clone was seen once. This chain's CDR3 is CASRPGTATKNIQYF. The CDR3 DNA reads TGTGCCAGCAGGCCTGGGACAGCGACTAAAAACATTCAGTACTTC. The chain has TRBV11-3 and TRBJ2-4; the match to TRBD1 covers 7 bases. In germline, CDR1 is SGHNT, CDR2 YENEEA. J lost 4 bases, V lost 6 bases, and 9 bases had no gene match. This CDR3 has 15 residues.

This rearrangement joins TRBV7-3 to TRBJ1-6; a weak D match, TRBD1 (5 bases). CDR1 is SGHTA, CDR2 FQGTGA, per germline. The CDR3 consists of 19 residues. V dropped 0 bases and J dropped 3 bases, with 18 bases sitting between them. The CDR3 protein is CASSLTVSGGEVYNSPLHF. The CDR3 bases are TGTGCCAGCAGCTTAACCGTCTCGGGGGGGGAAGTCTATAATTCACCCCTCCACTTT.

The rearrangement uses TRBV6-1 and TRBJ2-7; 8 bases fit TRBD2. This CDR3 is 15 amino acids long. After removal of 2 bases from V and 4 bases from J, the junction contained 7 bases not matched to a gene. CDR1 MNHNS and CDR2 SASEGT come from the germline V gene. DNA for the CDR3: TGTGCCAGCAGTGAAACCAGCGGGGGTAGTTACGAGCAGTACTTC. Its translation is CASSETSGGSYEQYF.

The chain couples TRBV30 to TRBJ1-3, with TRBD1 as a possible D gene (6 bases). This CDR3 comprises 14 residues. Germline V lookup: CDR1 GTSNPN, CDR2 SVGIG (reference sequence). The V end was cut by 3 bases, the J end by 1 base, with 10 bases between. This chain's CDR3 is CAWSARGSGNTIYF. The DNA for the CDR3 is TGTGCCTGGAGCGCCAGGGGTTCTGGAAACACCATATATTTT.

This clone has more than one count but fewer than ten. The chain is built from TRBV7-2 and TRBJ2-3; 7 nucleotides align to TRBD2. The CDR3 is 15 amino acids. V dropped 5 bases and J dropped 0; count of bases not matched to a gene: 5. Germline CDR1 is SGHTA and CDR2 is FQGNSA. The CDR3 region is CASSPSGVSTDTQYF. CDR3 DNA sequence: TGTGCCAGCAGCCCGAGCGGGGTTAGCACAGATACGCAGTATTTT.

The chain's CDR3 is CASSYRDRTSYEQYF. As DNA, the CDR3 is TGTGCCAGCAGTTACCGGGACAGGACCTCCTACGAGCAGTACTTC. The chain has TRBV6-5 and TRBJ2-7; TRBD1 matches 8 bases. The CDR3 runs to 15 residues. Per germline, CDR1 MNHEY and CDR2 SVGAGI. The V segment lost 2 bases and the J segment 0 bases; nucleotides outside the gene matches: 3.

The chain employs TRBV7-9 and TRBJ2-5, with a weak D call TRBD2 (7 bases). There are 15 residues in the CDR3. The germline V gene encodes CDR1 SEHNR and CDR2 FQNEAQ (reference sequence). V was trimmed by 5 bases and J by 3 bases, leaving 16 bases between them. The CDR3 loop reads CASSPARGAKETQYF. The DNA of the CDR3 is TGTGCCAGCAGCCCTGCCCGGGGGGCTAAAGAGACCCAGTACTTC. Full variable domain (remainder filled in from reference TRBV7-9 and TRBJ2-5): DTGVSQNPRHKITKRGQNVTFRCDPISEHNRLYWYRQTLGQGPEFLTYFQNEAQLEKSRLLSDRFSAERPKGSFSTLEIQRTEQGDSAMYLCASSPARGAKETQYFGPGTRLLVL.

V gene TRBV12-5 combines with J gene TRBJ2-7; D is ambiguous. Between the trimmed V and J ends, which lost 5 bases and 2 bases, there was a span of 4 bases. Germline V gene lookup returns CDR1 LGHNT and CDR2 FRNRAP. The length of the CDR3 is 11 residues. CDR3 sequence (DNA): TGTGCTAGTGGTCAGGCCTACGAGCAGTACTTC. As protein: CASGQAYEQYF.

This rearrangement joins TRBV2 to TRBJ2-6, with TRBD1 matching 10 bases. The CDR3 has 17 residues. V dropped 5 bases and J dropped 1; count of bases not matched to a gene: 5. Germline-derived CDR1 and CDR2 are SNHLY and FYNNEI. The CDR3 spells CASSRQGAGSGANVLTF. The CDR3 DNA follows: TGTGCCAGCAGTCGACAGGGGGCGGGGTCTGGGGCCAACGTCCTGACTTTC.

This chain connects TRBV5-1 to TRBJ2-7; D gene uncertain. Per the germline V gene, CDR1 is SGHRS and CDR2 is YFSETQ. The CDR3 spans 14 residues. Trimming took off 0 bases at V and 3 bases at J, with 10 bases between the two ends. The CDR3 bases are TGCGCCAGCAGCTTGGCCCTGGCCAACTACGAGCAGTACTTC. This gives the protein CASSLALANYEQYF.

Remarks on this clone: Different DNA sequences within this sample yield the same CDR3. This sequence joins TRBV5-1 and TRBJ1-2; possibly TRBD1 for D (5 bases). Trimming left V 4 bases short and J 5 bases short, with 12 bases between. CDR1 is SGHRS, CDR2 YFSETQ, per germline. The CDR3 totals 13 residues. The CDR3 DNA reads as TGCGCCAGCAGCCCATTAGACAGTTATGGCTACACCTTC. It yields the protein CASSPLDSYGYTF.

CDR3 in DNA: TGCGCCAGCAGCTTCGGCGGAACCCAAGAGACCCAGTACTTC. Encoded protein: CASSFGGTQETQYF. This sequence joins TRBV5-1 and TRBJ2-5; no clear D gene. CDR3 length equals 14 residues. Between the trimmed V and J ends, which lost 2 bases and 1 base, there was a span of 9 bases. Germline V gives CDR1 SGHRS, CDR2 YFSETQ.

The rearrangement joins TRBV5-8 to TRBJ2-7; 10 nucleotides line up with TRBD2. This CDR3 is built from 15 residues. The germline CDR1 and CDR2 sequences are SGHTS and YDEGEE. The V segment lost 0 bases and the J segment 6 bases; nucleotides outside the gene matches: 6. In DNA form, the CDR3 reads TGTGCCAGCAGCTTGGAGCGGGGGGGCCGGGGCGAGCAGTACTTC. Translated: CASSLERGGRGEQYF.

The chain combines TRBV7-2 with TRBJ2-7; 13 nucleotides line up with TRBD2. This CDR3 comprises 19 residues. The V gene end was trimmed by 4 bases and the J gene end by 1 base; junction bases not matched to a gene: 13. Germline CDR1 SGHTA, CDR2 FQGNSA. The CDR3 nucleotides read TGTGCCAGCAGCTCGGAGGTCGGGACTAGCGGGACGTTATCCTACGAGCAGTACTTC. Its translation: CASSSEVGTSGTLSYEQYF.

The chain employs TRBV18 and TRBJ1-1; D might be TRBD1 (5 bases). The V and J ends lost 0 bases and 7 bases respectively, with 15 bases between them. This CDR3 has 15 residues. Germline lookup yields CDR1 KGHSH and CDR2 LQKENI. The chain's CDR3 is CASSPPTGQDGEAFF. CDR3 sequence (DNA): TGTGCCAGCTCACCACCCACAGGTCAGGATGGTGAAGCTTTCTTT.

This chain links TRBV18 with TRBJ1-5, with 9 bases matching TRBD1. Germline trimming cut 8 bases from V and 7 bases from J; bases unmatched to any gene: 12. Germline CDR1 and CDR2: KGHSH and LQKENI. The length of the CDR3 is 15 residues. The CDR3 DNA reads as TGTGCCAGCCAGTATAGACAGGGGGTAAACCAGCCCCAGCATTTT. It is translated as CASQYRQGVNQPQHF.

The V gene is TRBV7-2, the J gene TRBJ1-2, with D unresolved. The CDR3 extends over 13 amino acids. V lost 3 bases, J lost 4 bases, and 9 bases lay in between. In germline, CDR1 is SGHTA, CDR2 FQGNSA. The CDR3 reads CASSFLVAYGYTF. The CDR3 DNA reads TGTGCCAGCAGCTTTCTGGTGGCCTATGGCTACACCTTC.

The gene calls are TRBV4-1 and TRBJ1-5; 10 bases are a match to TRBD1. The CDR3 spans 17 residues. J lost 6 bases, V lost 5 bases, and 13 bases had no gene match. The germline V gene encodes CDR1 MGHRA and CDR2 YSYEKL. CDR3 in amino acids: CASSYKLSTGGGQPQHF. The CDR3 DNA sequence: TGCGCCAGCAGCTACAAGCTATCGACAGGGGGCGGTCAGCCCCAGCATTTT.

V gene TRBV5-4 combines with J gene TRBJ1-4; TRBD1 matches 8 bases. The CDR3 sequence is 16 residues long. V lost 4 bases, J lost 3 bases, and 8 bases stayed unmatched. The V gene's germline CDR1 is SGHNT and CDR2 YYREEE (reference sequence). CDR3 protein: CASSPGQGGPNEKLFF. The CDR3 nucleotides are TGTGCCAGCAGCCCTGGACAGGGAGGTCCTAATGAAAAACTGTTTTTT.